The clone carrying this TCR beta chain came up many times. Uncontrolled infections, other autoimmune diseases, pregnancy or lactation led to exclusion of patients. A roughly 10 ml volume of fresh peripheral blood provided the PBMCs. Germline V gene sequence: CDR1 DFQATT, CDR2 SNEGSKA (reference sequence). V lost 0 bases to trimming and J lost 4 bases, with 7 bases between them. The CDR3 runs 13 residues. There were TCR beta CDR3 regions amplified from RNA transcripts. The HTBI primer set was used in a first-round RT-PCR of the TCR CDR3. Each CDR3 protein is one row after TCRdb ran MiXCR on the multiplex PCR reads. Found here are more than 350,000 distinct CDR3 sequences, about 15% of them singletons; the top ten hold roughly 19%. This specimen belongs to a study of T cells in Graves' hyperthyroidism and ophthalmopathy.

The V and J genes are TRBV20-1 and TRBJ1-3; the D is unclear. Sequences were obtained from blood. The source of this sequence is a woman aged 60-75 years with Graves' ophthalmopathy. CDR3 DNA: TGCAGTGCTAGAGATGCGTCGGGAAACACCATATATTTT. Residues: CSARDASGNTIYF.